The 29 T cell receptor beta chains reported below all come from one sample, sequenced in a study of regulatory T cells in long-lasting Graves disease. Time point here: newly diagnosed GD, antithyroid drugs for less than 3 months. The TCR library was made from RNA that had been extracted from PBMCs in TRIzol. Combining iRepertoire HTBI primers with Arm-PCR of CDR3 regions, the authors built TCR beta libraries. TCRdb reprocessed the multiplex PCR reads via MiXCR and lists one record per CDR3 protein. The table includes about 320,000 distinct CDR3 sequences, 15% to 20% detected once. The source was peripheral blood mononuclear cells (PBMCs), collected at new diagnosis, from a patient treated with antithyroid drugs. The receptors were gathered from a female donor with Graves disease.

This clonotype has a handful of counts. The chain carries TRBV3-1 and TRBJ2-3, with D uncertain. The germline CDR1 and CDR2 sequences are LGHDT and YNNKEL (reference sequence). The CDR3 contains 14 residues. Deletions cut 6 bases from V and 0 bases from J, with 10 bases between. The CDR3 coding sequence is TGTGCCAGCAGTACCGGTCCCAGCACAGATACGCAGTATTTT. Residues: CASSTGPSTDTQYF.

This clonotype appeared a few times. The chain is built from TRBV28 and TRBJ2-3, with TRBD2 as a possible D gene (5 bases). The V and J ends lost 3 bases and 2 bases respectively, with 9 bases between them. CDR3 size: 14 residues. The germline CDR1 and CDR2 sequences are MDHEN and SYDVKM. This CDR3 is CASSFLRVTDTQYF. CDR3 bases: TGTGCCAGCAGTTTTTTGCGGGTCACAGATACGCAGTATTTT.

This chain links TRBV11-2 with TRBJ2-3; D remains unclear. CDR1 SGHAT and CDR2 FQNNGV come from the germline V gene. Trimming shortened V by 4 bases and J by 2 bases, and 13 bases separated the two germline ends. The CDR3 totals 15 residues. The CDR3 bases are TGTGCCAGCAGCTCATCTCCATCGTACACAGATACGCAGTATTTT. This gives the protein CASSSSPSYTDTQYF.

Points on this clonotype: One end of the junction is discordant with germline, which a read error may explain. CDR3 sequence: CASSGEETRYF. The CDR3 DNA follows: TGCGCCAGCAGCGGTGAAGAGACCCGGTACTTC. V is TRBV5-1 and J is TRBJ2-5; no reliable D call. CDR3 length: 11 amino acids. Germline CDR1 and CDR2: SGHRS and YFSETQ.

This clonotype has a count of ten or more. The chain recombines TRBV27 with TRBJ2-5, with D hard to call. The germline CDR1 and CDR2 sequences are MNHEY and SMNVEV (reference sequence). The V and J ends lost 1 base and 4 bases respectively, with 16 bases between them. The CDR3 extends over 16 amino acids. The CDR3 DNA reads TGTGCCAGCAGTTTATTTGGCAGTATGGGCGGAGAGACCCAGTACTTC. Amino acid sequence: CASSLFGSMGGETQYF.

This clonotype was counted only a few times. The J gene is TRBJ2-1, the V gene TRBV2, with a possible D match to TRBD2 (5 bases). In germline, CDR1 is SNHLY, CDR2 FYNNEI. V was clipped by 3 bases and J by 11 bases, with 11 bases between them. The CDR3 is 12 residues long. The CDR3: CASSENGGKQFF. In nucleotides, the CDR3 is TGTGCCAGCAGTGAGAACGGAGGAAAGCAGTTCTTC. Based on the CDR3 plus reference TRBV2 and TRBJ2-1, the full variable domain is EPEVTQTPSHQVTQMGQEVILRCVPISNHLYFYWYRQILGQKVEFLVSFYNNEISEKSEIFDDQFSVERPDGSNFTLKIRSTKLEDSAMYFCASSENGGKQFFGPGTRLTVL.

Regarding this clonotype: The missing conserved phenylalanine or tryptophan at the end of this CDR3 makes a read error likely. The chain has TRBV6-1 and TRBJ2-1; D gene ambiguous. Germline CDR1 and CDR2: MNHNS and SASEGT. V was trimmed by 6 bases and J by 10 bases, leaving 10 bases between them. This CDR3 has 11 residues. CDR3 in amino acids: CASSRTSEQFL. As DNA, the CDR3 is TGTGCCAGCAGCCGCACAAGCGAGCAGTTCCTC.

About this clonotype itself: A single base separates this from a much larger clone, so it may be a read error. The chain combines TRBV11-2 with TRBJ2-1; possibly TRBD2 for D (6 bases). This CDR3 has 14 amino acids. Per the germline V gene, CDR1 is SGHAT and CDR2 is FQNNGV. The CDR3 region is CANSPGTGRHEQFF. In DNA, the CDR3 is TGTGCCAACAGCCCCGGGACTGGGCGCCATGAGCAGTTCTTC.

CDR3 in DNA: TGTGCCAGCAGCAAAAGACTAGCGGGAGTACAGTACTTC. Its protein product is CASSKRLAGVQYF. This chain connects TRBV7-2 to TRBJ2-7, with 12 bases lining up with TRBD2. Trimming removed 5 bases from V and 10 bases from J; junction bases left unmatched: 6. This CDR3 spans 13 amino acids. Looked up from germline, CDR1 is SGHTA and CDR2 is FQGNSA.

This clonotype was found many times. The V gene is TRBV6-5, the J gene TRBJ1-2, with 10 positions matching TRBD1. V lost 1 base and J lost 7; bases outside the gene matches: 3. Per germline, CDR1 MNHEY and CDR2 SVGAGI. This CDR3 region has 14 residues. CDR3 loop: CASSYWTGGGGYTF. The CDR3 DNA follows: TGTGCCAGCAGTTACTGGACAGGGGGAGGTGGCTACACCTTC.

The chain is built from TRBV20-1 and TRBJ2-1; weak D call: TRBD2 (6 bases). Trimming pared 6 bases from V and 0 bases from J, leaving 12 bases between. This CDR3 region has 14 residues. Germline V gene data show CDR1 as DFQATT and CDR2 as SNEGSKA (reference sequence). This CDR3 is CSATRGSSYNEQFF. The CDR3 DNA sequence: TGCAGTGCCACTCGGGGGAGCTCCTACAATGAGCAGTTCTTC.

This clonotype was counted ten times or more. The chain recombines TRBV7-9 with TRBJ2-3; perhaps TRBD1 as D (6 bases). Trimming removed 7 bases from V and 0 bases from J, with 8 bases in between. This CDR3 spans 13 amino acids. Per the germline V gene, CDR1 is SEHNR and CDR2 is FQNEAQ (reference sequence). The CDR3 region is CASMGASTDTQYF. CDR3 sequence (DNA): TGTGCCAGCATGGGGGCAAGCACAGATACGCAGTATTTT.

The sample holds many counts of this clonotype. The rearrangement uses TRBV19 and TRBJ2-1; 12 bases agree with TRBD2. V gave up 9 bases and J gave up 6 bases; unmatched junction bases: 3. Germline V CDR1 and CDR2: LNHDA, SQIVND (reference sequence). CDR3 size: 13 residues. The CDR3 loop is CASRLAGANEQFF. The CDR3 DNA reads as TGTGCCAGCCGACTAGCGGGAGCCAATGAGCAGTTCTTC.

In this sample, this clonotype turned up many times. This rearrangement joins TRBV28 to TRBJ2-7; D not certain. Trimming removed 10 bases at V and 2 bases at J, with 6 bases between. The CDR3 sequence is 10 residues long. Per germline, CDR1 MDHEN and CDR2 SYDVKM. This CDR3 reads CATSTYEQYF. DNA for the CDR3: TGTGCCACCTCAACCTACGAGCAGTACTTC.

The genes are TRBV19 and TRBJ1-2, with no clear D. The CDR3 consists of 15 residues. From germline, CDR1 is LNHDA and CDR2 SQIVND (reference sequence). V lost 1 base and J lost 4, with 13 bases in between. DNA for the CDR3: TGTGCCAGTAGTATAGTTGGAAAGAACTCCTATGGCTACACCTTC. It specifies CASSIVGKNSYGYTF.

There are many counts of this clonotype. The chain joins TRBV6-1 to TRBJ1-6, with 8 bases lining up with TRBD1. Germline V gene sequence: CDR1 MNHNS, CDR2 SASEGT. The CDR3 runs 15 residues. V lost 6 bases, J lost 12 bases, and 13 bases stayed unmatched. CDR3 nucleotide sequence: TGTGCCAGCAGACGACAAACAGGGGGAAACGGACCCCTCCACTTT. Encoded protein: CASRRQTGGNGPLHF.

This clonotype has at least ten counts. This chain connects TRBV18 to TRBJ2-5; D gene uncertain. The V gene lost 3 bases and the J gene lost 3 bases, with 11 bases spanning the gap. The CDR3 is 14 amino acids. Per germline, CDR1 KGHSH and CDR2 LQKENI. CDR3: CASSPPDGKETQYF. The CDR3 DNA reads TGTGCCAGCTCACCCCCGGACGGAAAAGAGACCCAGTACTTC.

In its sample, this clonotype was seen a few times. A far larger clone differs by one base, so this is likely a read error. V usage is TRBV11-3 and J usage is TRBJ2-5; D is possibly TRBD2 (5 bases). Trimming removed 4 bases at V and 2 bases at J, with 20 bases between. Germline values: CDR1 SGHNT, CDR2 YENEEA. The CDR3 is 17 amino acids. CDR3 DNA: TGTGCCAGCAGCTCTTTCGGTGAGAGGGTTATACAAGAGACCCAGTACTTC. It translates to CASSSFGERVIQETQYF.

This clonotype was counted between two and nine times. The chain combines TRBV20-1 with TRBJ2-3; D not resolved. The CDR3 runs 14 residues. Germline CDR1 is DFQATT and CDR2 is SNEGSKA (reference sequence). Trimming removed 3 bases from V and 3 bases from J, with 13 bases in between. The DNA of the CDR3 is TGCAGTGCTAGTGAAAGGGCGGCGACAGATACGCAGTATTTT. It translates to CSASERAATDTQYF.

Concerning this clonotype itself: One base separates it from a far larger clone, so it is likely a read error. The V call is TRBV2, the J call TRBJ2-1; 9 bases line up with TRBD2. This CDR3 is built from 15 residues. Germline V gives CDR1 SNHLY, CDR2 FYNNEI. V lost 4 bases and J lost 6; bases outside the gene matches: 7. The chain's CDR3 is CASSAGLAFPNEQFF. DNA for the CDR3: TGTGCCAGCAGTGCCGGACTAGCGTTTCCCAATGAGCAGTTCTTC.

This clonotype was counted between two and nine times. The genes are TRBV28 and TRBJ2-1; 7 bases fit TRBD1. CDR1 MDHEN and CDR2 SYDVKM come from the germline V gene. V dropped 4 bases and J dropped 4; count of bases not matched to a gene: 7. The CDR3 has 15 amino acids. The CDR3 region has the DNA TGTGCCAGCAGTTCCCGGGACAGCCTTTACAATGAGCAGTTCTTC. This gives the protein CASSSRDSLYNEQFF.

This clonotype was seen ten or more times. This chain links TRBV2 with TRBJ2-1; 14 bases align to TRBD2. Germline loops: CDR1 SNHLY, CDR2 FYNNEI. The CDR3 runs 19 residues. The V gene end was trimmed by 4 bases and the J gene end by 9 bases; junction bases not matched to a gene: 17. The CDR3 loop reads CASSGTRGWETSGRGEQFF. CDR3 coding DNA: TGTGCCAGCAGTGGGACTCGGGGTTGGGAGACTAGCGGGAGGGGTGAGCAGTTCTTC.

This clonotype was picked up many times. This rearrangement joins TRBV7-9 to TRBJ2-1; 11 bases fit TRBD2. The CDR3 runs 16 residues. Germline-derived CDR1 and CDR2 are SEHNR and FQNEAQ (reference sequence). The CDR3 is CAVPSITSGSYNEQFF. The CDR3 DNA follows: TGTGCAGTGCCTTCCATTACTAGCGGGAGTTACAATGAGCAGTTCTTC.

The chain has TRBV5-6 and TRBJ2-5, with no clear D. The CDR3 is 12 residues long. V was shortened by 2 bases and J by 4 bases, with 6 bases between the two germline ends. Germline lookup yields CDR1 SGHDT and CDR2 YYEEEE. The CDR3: CASSFVLETQYF. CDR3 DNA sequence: TGTGCCAGCAGCTTTGTGTTAGAGACCCAGTACTTC.

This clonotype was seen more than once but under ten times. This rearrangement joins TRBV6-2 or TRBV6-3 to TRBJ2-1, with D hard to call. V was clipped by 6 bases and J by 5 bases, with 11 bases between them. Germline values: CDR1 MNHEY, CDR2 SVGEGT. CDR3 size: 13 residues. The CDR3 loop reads CASSRPWHNEQFF. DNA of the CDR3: TGTGCCAGCAGCCGGCCTTGGCACAATGAGCAGTTCTTC.

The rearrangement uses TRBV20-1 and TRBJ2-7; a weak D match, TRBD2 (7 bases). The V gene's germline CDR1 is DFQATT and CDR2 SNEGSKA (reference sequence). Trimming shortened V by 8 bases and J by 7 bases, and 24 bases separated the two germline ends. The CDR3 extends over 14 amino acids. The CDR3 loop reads CSTGFRGGGGEQYF. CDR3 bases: TGCAGTACCGGTTTCCGCGGAGGGGGGGGGGAGCAGTACTTC.

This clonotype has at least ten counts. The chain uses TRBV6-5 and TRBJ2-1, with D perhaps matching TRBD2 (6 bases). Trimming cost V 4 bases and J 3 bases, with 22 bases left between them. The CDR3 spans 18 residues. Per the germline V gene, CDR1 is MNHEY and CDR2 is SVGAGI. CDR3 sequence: CASSSGDILAGHYNEQFF. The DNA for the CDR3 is TGTGCCAGCAGTTCGGGGGATATCTTGGCGGGGCACTACAATGAGCAGTTCTTC.

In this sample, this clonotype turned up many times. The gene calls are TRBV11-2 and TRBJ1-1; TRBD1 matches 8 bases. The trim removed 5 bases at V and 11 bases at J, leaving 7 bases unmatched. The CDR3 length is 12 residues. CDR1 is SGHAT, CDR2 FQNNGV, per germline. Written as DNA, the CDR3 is TGTGCCAGCAGCCCGGGGACAGGACGGGCTTTCTTT. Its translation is CASSPGTGRAFF.

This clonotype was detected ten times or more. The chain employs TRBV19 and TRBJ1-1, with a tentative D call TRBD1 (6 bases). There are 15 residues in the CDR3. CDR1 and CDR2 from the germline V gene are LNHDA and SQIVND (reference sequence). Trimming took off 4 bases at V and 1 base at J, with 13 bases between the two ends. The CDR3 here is CASSSTGLRNTEAFF. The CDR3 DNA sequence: TGTGCCAGTAGTAGTACAGGGTTACGGAACACTGAAGCTTTCTTT.